This T cell receptor (beta chain) comes out of a study of read filtering for tumor transcriptome and immune sequencing. Study summary: Among patients, roughly 17 were male and approximately 15 female, aged about 45 to 85 (mean roughly 63). Broader study findings: Around 84% of IR-seq clonotypes had one read, totaling about 3.5% of reads; RNA-seq: 74.6% and 44.6%. This fraction held mixed bone marrow immune cells after CD138-negative sorting. Correlation between methods rose after single-read clonotypes were removed.

CDR1 is DFQATT, CDR2 SNEGSKA, per germline (reference sequence). This CDR3 spans 14 amino acids. V was pared by 0 bases and J by 3 bases, with 9 bases between. From around 0.4 ug of RNA, a library with molecular barcoded alpha/delta and beta/gamma adaptors was made. One entry per CDR3 protein, called by TCRdb with MiXCR from the reads. The sample holds more than 55,000 distinct CDR3 sequences, roughly 19% seen once. This clonotype appeared a few times. The antigen remains undetermined. The sequence came from a donor aged 40 or over with multiple myeloma. Sequenced input: a population of CD138-negative cells sorted from bone marrow. The chain couples TRBV20-1 to TRBJ1-3; D gene ambiguous. The CDR3 region is CSARDPDFGNTIYF. In DNA, the CDR3 is TGCAGTGCTAGAGATCCCGACTTTGGAAACACCATATATTTT.